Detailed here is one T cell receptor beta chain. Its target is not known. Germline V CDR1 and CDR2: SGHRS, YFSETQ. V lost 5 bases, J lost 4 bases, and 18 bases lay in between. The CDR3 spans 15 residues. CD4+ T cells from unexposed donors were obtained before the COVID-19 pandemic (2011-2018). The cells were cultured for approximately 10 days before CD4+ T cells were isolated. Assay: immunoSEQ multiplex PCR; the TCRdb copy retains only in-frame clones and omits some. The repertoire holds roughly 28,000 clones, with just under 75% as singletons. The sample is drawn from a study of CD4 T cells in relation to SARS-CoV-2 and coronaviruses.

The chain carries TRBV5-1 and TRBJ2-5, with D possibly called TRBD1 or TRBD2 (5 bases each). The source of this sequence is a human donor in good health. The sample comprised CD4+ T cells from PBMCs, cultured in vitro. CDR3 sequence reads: CASSPSPGTGETQYF. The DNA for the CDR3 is TGCGCCAGCAGTCCTAGCCCAGGGACGGGAGAGACCCAGTACTTC.